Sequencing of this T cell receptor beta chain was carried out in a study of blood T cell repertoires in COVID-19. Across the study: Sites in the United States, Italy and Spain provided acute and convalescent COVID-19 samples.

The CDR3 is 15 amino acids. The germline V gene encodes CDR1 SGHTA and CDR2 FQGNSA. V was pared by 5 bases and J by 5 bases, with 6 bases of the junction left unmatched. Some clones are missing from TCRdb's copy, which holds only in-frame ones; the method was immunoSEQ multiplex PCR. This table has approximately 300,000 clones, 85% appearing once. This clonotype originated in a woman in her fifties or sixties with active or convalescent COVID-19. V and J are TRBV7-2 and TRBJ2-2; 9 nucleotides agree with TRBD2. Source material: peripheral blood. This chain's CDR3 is CASSASGRQTGELFF. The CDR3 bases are TGTGCCAGCAGCGCGAGCGGGAGGCAAACCGGGGAGCTGTTTTTT.